Following are 17 T cell receptor beta chains from one sample sequenced in a study of blood T cell repertoires in COVID-19. The method was immunoSEQ multiplex PCR; TCRdb's version includes in-frame clones alone and lacks a portion of them. The table includes approximately 190,000 clones, approximately 92% detected once. The sequenced sample consisted of peripheral blood. The receptors come from a middle-aged man with acute or convalescent COVID-19.

The chain is built from TRBV18 and TRBJ1-1; 8 nucleotides agree with TRBD1. V dropped 0 bases and J dropped 1; count of bases not matched to a gene: 4. In germline, CDR1 is KGHSH, CDR2 LQKENI. This CDR3 region has 16 residues. Here the CDR3 DNA reads TGTGCCAGCTCACCACCGTGGGGACAGGCGAACACTGAAGCTTTCTTT. Encoded protein: CASSPPWGQANTEAFF.

The chain links TRBV27 to TRBJ2-7, with TRBD1 as a possible D gene (6 bases). Germline values: CDR1 MNHEY, CDR2 SMNVEV (reference sequence). The CDR3 is made up of 14 amino acids. V shed 2 bases and J shed 4 bases, with 12 bases lying between them. The CDR3 protein is CASSLKGGPYEQYF. The DNA for the CDR3 is TGTGCCAGCAGTTTAAAAGGGGGACCTTACGAGCAGTACTTC.

The chain uses TRBV5-1 and TRBJ2-3, with TRBD2 matching over 12 bases. Per the germline V gene, CDR1 is SGHRS and CDR2 is YFSETQ. V lost 0 bases, J lost 0 bases, and 2 bases stayed unmatched. CDR3 length: 17 amino acids. CDR3 amino acids: CASSLGLAGVSTDTQYF. Here the CDR3 DNA reads TGCGCCAGCAGCTTGGGACTAGCGGGGGTTAGCACAGATACGCAGTATTTT.

This chain joins TRBV7-3 and TRBJ2-7; TRBD1 aligns across 7 bases. Trimming removed 5 bases from V and 3 bases from J; junction bases left unmatched: 7. This CDR3 is 14 amino acids long. Germline CDR1 reads SGHTA; CDR2 reads FQGTGA. The DNA of the CDR3 is TGTGCCAGCAGCCGGGGCAGGGGGAACTACGAGCAGTACGTC. Residues: CASSRGRGNYEQYV.

The genes are TRBV6-5 and TRBJ2-1, with TRBD2 as a possible D gene (5 bases). Germline V gene data show CDR1 as MNHEY and CDR2 as SVGAGI. The CDR3 length is 13 residues. Trimming stripped 6 bases from V and 7 bases from J, with 13 bases between. CDR3 protein: CASRTGSGNEQFF. Written as DNA, the CDR3 is TGTGCCAGCAGAACGGGATCTGGGAATGAGCAGTTCTTC.

V is TRBV7-9 and J is TRBJ1-4, with 9 nucleotides matching TRBD1. V was clipped by 5 bases and J by 6 bases; unmatched bases: 7. The CDR3 extends over 15 amino acids. Germline V gene data show CDR1 as SEHNR and CDR2 as FQNEAQ (reference sequence). In DNA form, the CDR3 reads TGTGCCAGCAGCATAAACAGGGGGCGGGATGAAAAACTGTTTTTT. This translates into CASSINRGRDEKLFF.

The chain has TRBV6-5 and TRBJ2-7, with D possibly being TRBD1 (5 bases). V was pared by 6 bases and J by 2 bases, with 11 bases between. This CDR3 is 13 amino acids long. The germline V gene encodes CDR1 MNHEY and CDR2 SVGAGI. The CDR3 bases are TGTGCCAGCAGGCACGGACAAGCCTACGAGCAGTACTTC. Translating it yields CASRHGQAYEQYF.

This chain links TRBV4-1 with TRBJ2-5; perhaps TRBD1 as D (6 bases). Germline CDR1 reads MGHRA; CDR2 reads YSYEKL. Trimming pared 0 bases from V and 10 bases from J, leaving 12 bases between. There are 13 residues in the CDR3. CDR3 DNA sequence: TGCGCCAGCAGCCAAGAAAGGACAGCCGTCCAGTACTTC. It yields the protein CASSQERTAVQYF.

This clone was seen more than once but under ten times. The rearrangement links TRBV7-2 to TRBJ2-7; TRBD2 aligns across 9 bases. The J segment lost 4 bases and the V segment lost 3 bases, leaving 4 bases of the junction unmatched. The CDR3 covers 14 residues. Per germline, CDR1 SGHTA and CDR2 FQGNSA. The CDR3 DNA reads as TGTGCCAGCAGCTTTAGCGGGAGTTCTTACGAGCAGTACTTC. Residues: CASSFSGSSYEQYF.

The chain combines TRBV27 with TRBJ2-1, with TRBD2 matching over 15 bases. Germline V gives CDR1 MNHEY, CDR2 SMNVEV (reference sequence). There are 17 residues in the CDR3. Losses at the gene ends were 5 bases for V and 0 bases for J; bases not matched to a gene: 2. The CDR3 DNA follows: TGTGCCAGCAGTCCGGGACTAGCGGGGGGCTCCTACAATGAGCAGTTCTTC. Protein: CASSPGLAGGSYNEQFF.

The J gene is TRBJ2-7, the V gene TRBV6-2 or TRBV6-3; possible D gene TRBD2, 5 bases. Germline CDR1 is MNHEY and CDR2 is SVGEGT. CDR3 size: 15 residues. Trimming took off 5 bases at V and 2 bases at J, with 16 bases between the two ends. CDR3 residues: CASSPGLTQAYEQYV. CDR3 in DNA: TGTGCCAGCAGTCCAGGACTGACCCAAGCCTACGAGCAGTACGTC.

The chain employs TRBV7-9 and TRBJ2-1; tentative D call: TRBD2 (6 bases). Germline CDR1 and CDR2: SEHNR and FQNEAQ (reference sequence). Trimming left V 7 bases short and J 7 bases short, with 17 bases between. This CDR3 comprises 14 residues. The CDR3 coding sequence is TGTGCCAGCAAAAGTTGGGGGGACGTTAATGAGCAGTTCTTC. Encoded protein: CASKSWGDVNEQFF. The complete variable domain, with remaining parts taken from reference TRBV7-9 and TRBJ2-1, reads DTGVSQNPRHKITKRGQNVTFRCDPISEHNRLYWYRQTLGQGPEFLTYFQNEAQLEKSRLLSDRFSAERPKGSFSTLEIQRTEQGDSAMYLCASKSWGDVNEQFFGPGTRLTVL.

The rearrangement uses TRBV12-3 or TRBV12-4 and TRBJ2-7; D ambiguous. Trimming took 9 bases from V and 2 from J, leaving 14 bases between them. The CDR3 has 13 amino acids. The CDR3 DNA follows: TGTGCCAGTAGGCAGGCTGGAACCTACGAGCAGTACGTC. It translates to CASRQAGTYEQYV.

J is TRBJ1-4 and V is TRBV18; TRBD1 matches at 8 bases. The junction had 12 bases not matched to a gene; V was cut back by 6 bases and J by 0 bases. The CDR3 spans 18 residues. Looked up from germline, CDR1 is KGHSH and CDR2 is LQKENI. In DNA, the CDR3 is TGTGCCAGCTCCCGGGCCACGACAGGGGTCGCAACTAATGAAAAACTGTTTTTT. Encoded protein: CASSRATTGVATNEKLFF. Using reference TRBV18 and TRBJ1-4 for the parts outside the CDR3, the full variable domain is NAGVMQNPRHLVRRRGQEARLRCSPMKGHSHVYWYRQLPEEGLKFMVYLQKENIIDESGMPKERFSAEFPKEGPSILRIQQVVRGDSAAYFCASSRATTGVATNEKLFFGSGTQLSVL.

This clone came up once. The CDR3 bases are TGCAGCGTTGAACGAGCGGGAGGACAGGGGGCGCGGGAGCAGTACTTC. Protein sequence: CSVERAGGQGAREQYF. The genes are TRBV29-1 and TRBJ2-7; 11 positions match TRBD1. CDR3 length: 16 residues. Looked up from germline, CDR1 is SQVTM and CDR2 is ANQGSEA. V lost 2 bases and J lost 7; bases outside the gene matches: 13.

The chain joins TRBV7-2 to TRBJ1-6, with TRBD1 identical over 8 bases. This CDR3 has 17 residues. J lost 7 bases, V lost 5 bases, and 13 bases had no gene match. Germline V gene data show CDR1 as SGHTA and CDR2 as FQGNSA. Here the CDR3 reads CASSARPTGVGNSPLHF. CDR3 bases: TGTGCCAGCAGCGCCAGGCCGACAGGGGTGGGCAATTCACCCCTCCACTTT.

The rearrangement links TRBV15 to TRBJ2-7; tentatively, D is TRBD1 (6 bases). Germline values: CDR1 LNHNV, CDR2 YYDKDF (reference sequence). The germline V and J ends were trimmed by 8 bases and 3 bases, with 14 bases remaining between them. CDR3 length: 13 amino acids. In DNA form, the CDR3 reads TGTGCCACCGGACAGACCCGTTTCTACGAGCAGTACTTC. As protein: CATGQTRFYEQYF.